Below, 3 T cell receptor beta chains from the same sample are listed, as sequenced in a study of blood T cell repertoires in COVID-19. TCRdb's copy holds only in-frame clones and misses some; the assay was immunoSEQ multiplex PCR. The sample contains about 180,000 clones, roughly nine tenths of which appear only once. Material: PBMCs or T cells enriched from blood (not recorded which). Receptors originate from a human donor with acute COVID-19. The donor label of this sample is uncertain.

There are a few counts of this clone. The gene calls are TRBV7-3 and TRBJ1-1, with D perhaps matching TRBD1 (6 bases). The V gene lost 5 bases and the J gene lost 3 bases, with 13 bases spanning the gap. Germline CDR1 is SGHTA and CDR2 is FQGTGA. This CDR3 has 14 residues. This chain's CDR3 is CASSATAGDTEAFF. For the CDR3, the DNA is TGTGCCAGCAGCGCGACCGCAGGGGACACTGAAGCTTTCTTT.

This chain uses TRBV2 with TRBJ2-7; 9 bases map to TRBD1. CDR1 and CDR2 from the germline V gene are SNHLY and FYNNEI. The CDR3 loop spans 15 amino acids. Unmatched junction bases numbered 14, after V lost 10 bases and J lost 4 bases. CDR3 coding DNA: TGTGCCACCCGGGACAGGGACGTCCCTTCGTACGAGCAGTACTTC. This codes for CATRDRDVPSYEQYF.

This chain links TRBV4-1 with TRBJ2-1; 10 positions match TRBD1. Trimming removed 9 bases from V and 6 bases from J; junction bases left unmatched: 8. The CDR3 covers 14 residues. Germline CDR1 reads MGHRA; CDR2 reads YSYEKL. For the CDR3, the DNA is TGCGCCAGTACCGGGACAGGGGCCATCAATGAGCAGTTCTTC. Residues: CASTGTGAINEQFF.